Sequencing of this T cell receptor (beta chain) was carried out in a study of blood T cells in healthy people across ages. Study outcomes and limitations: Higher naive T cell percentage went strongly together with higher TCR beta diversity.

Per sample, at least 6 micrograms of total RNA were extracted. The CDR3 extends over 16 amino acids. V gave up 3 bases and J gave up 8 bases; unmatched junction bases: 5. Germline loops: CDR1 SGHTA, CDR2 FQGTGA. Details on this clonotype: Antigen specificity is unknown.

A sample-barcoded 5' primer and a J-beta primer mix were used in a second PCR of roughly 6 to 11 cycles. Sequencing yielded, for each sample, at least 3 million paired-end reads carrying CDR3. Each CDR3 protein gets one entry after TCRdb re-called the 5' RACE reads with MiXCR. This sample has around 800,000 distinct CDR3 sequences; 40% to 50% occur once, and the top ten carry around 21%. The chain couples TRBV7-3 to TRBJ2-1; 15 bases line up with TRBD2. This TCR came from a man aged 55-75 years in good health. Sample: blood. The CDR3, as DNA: TGTGCCAGCAGCTTTGGACTAGCGGGGGGGGAGGATGAGCAGTTCTTC. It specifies CASSFGLAGGEDEQFF.